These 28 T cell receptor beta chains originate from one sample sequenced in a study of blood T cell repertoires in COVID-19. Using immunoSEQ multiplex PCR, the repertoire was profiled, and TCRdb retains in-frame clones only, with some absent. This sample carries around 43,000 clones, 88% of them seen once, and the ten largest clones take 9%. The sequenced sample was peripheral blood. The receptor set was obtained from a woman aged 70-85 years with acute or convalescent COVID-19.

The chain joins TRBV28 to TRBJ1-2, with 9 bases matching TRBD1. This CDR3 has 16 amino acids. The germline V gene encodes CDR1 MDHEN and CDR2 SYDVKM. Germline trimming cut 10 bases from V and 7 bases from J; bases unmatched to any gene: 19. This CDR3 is CATYVPGTGPAGGYTF. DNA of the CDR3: TGTGCCACCTACGTCCCCGGGACAGGGCCGGCGGGTGGCTACACCTTC.

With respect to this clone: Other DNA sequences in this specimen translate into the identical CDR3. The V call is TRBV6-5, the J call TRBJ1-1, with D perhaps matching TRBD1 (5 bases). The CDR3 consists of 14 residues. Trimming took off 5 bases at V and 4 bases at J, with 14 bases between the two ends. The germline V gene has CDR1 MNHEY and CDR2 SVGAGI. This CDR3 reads CASSLGGAGTEAFF. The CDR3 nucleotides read TGTGCCAGCAGTCTCGGAGGGGCGGGCACTGAAGCTTTCTTT.

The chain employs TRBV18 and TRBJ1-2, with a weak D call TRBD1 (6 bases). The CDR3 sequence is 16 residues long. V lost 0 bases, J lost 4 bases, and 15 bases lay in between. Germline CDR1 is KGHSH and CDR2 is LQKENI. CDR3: CASSPPGGPRGYGYTF. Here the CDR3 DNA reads TGTGCCAGCTCACCACCAGGAGGCCCCAGGGGCTATGGCTACACCTTC.

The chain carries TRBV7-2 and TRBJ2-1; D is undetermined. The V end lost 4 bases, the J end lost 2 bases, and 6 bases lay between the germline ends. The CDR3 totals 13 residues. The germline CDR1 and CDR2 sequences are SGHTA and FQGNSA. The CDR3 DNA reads TGTGCCAGCAGCTCGACACCCTACAATGAGCAGTTCTTC. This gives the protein CASSSTPYNEQFF.

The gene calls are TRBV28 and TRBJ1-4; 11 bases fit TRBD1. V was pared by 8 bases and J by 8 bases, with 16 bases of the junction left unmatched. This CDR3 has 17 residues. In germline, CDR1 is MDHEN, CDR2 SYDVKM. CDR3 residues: CASHGRTGGGMKEKLFF. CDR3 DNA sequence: TGTGCCAGCCATGGGAGGACAGGGGGCGGAATGAAGGAAAAACTGTTTTTT.

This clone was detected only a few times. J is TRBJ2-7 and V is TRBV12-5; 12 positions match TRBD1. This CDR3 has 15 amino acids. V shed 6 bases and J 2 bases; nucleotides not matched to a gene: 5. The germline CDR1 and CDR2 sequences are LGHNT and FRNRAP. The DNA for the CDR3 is TGTGCTAGTGGATCCGGGACAGGGGGCACCTACGAGCAGTACGTC. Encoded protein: CASGSGTGGTYEQYV.

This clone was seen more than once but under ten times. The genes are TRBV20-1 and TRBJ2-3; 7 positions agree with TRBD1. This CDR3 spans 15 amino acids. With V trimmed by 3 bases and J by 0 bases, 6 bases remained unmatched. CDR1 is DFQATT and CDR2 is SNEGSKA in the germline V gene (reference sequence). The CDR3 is CSASVGTASTDTQYF. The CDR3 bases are TGCAGTGCTAGTGTGGGGACAGCCAGCACAGATACGCAGTATTTT.

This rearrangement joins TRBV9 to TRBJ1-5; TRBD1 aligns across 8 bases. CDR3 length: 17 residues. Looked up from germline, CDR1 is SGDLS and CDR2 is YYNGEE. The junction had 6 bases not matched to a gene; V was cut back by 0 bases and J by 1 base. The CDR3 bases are TGTGCCAGCAGCGTAGTTGGCCAGGGGGCCAGCAATCAGCCCCAGCATTTT. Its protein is CASSVVGQGASNQPQHF.

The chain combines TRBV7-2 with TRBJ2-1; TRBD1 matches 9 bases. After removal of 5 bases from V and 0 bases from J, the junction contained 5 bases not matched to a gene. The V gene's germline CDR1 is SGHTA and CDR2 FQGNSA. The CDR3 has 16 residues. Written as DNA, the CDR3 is TGTGCCAGCAGCAGGGACAGGGCGAGCTCCTACAATGAGCAGTTCTTC. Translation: CASSRDRASSYNEQFF.

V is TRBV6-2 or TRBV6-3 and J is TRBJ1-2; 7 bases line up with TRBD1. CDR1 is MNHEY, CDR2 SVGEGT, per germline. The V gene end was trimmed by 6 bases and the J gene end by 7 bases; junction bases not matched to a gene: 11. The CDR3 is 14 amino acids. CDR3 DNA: TGTGCCAGCAGCCAGTCGACAGGGCCCATTGGCTACACCTTC. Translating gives CASSQSTGPIGYTF.

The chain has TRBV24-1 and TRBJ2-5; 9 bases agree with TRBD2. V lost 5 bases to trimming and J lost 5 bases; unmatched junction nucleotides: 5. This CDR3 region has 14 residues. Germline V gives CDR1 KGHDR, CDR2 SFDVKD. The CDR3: CATSGLADMETQYF. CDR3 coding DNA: TGTGCCACCAGTGGACTAGCGGATATGGAGACCCAGTACTTC.

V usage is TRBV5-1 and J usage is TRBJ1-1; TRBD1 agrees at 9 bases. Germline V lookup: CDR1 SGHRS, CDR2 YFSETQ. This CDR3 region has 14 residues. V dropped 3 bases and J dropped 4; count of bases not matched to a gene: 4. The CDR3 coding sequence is TGCGCCAGCAGCTCCGGGACAGGGAGCACTGAAGCTTTCTTT. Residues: CASSSGTGSTEAFF.

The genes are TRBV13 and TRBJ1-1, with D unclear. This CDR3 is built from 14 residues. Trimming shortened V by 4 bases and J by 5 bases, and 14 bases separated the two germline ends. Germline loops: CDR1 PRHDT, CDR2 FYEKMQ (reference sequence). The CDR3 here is CASSSNTQDTEAFF. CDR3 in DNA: TGTGCCAGCAGCTCGAATACCCAGGATACTGAAGCTTTCTTT.

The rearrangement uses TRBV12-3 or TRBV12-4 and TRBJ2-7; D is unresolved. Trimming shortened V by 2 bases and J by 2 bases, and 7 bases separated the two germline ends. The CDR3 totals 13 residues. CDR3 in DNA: TGTGCCAGCAGTTTACTGGGCCCCTACGAGCAGTACGTC. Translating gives CASSLLGPYEQYV.

The CDR3 loop reads CASSPTPQNTEAFF. As DNA, the CDR3 is TGTGCCAGCAGCCCGACACCGCAGAACACTGAAGCTTTCTTT. The rearrangement links TRBV5-4 to TRBJ1-1, with D hard to call. With 4 bases removed from V and 1 base from J, the gap between germline ends came to 11 bases. This CDR3 has 14 residues. Germline V gene lookup returns CDR1 SGHNT and CDR2 YYREEE (reference sequence).

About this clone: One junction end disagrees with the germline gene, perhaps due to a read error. DNA of the CDR3: TGTGCCAGCAGGGAAGCCGGGAGTGAAGCTTTCTTT. Its translation: CASREAGSEAFF. The chain recombines TRBV6-1 with TRBJ1-1; D is undetermined. Germline assignment: CDR1 MNHNS and CDR2 SASEGT. The CDR3 loop spans 12 amino acids.

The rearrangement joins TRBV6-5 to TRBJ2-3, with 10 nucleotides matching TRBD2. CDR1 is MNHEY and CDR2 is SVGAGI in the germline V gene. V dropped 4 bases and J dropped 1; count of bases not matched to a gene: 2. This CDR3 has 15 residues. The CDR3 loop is CASSSGLAGTDTQYF. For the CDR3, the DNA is TGTGCCAGCAGTTCAGGACTAGCGGGCACAGATACGCAGTATTTT.

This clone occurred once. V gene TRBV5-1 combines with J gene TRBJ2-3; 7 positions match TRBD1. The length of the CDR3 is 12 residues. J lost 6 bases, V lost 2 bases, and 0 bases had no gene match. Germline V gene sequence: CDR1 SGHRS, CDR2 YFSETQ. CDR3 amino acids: CASSLQGDTQYF. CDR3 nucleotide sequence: TGCGCCAGCAGCTTACAGGGGGATACGCAGTATTTT. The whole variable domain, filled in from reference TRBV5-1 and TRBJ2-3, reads KAGVTQTPRYLIKTRGQQVTLSCSPISGHRSVSWYQQTPGQGLQFLFEYFSETQRNKGNFPGRFSGRQFSNSRSEMNVSTLELGDSALYLCASSLQGDTQYFGPGTRLTVL.

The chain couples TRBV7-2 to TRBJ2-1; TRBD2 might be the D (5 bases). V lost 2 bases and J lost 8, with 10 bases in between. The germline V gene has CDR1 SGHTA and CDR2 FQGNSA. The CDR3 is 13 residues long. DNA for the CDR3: TGTGCCAGCAGCTTATCCGGGAACGATGAGCAGTTCTTC. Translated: CASSLSGNDEQFF.

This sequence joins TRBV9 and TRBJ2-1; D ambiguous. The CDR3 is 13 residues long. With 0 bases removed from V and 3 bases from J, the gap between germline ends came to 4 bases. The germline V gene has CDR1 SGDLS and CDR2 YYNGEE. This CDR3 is CASSVAGYNEQFF. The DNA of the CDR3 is TGTGCCAGCAGCGTAGCGGGCTACAATGAGCAGTTCTTC.

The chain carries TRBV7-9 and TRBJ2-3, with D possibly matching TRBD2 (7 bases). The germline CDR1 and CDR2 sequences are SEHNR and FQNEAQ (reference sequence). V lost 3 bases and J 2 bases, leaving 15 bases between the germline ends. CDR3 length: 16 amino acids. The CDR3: CASSFLAGASTDTQYF. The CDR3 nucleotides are TGTGCCAGCAGCTTCCTGGCGGGGGCTTCCACAGATACGCAGTATTTT.

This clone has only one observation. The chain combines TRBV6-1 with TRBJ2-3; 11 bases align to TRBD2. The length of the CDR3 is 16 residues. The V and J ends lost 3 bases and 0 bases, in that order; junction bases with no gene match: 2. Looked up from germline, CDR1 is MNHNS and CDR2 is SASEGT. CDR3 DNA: TGTGCCAGCAGTGAGCTAGCGGGGGGTAGCACAGATACGCAGTATTTT. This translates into CASSELAGGSTDTQYF.

CDR3 bases: TGTGCCAGCAGTGGGGGACAGGGCTACGAGCAGTACGTC. Its protein is CASSGGQGYEQYV. The J gene is TRBJ2-7, the V gene TRBV27, with TRBD1 matching over 9 bases. With 5 bases clipped from V and 3 bases from J, the junction kept 2 bases outside the gene matches. This CDR3 spans 13 amino acids. Germline values: CDR1 MNHEY, CDR2 SMNVEV (reference sequence).

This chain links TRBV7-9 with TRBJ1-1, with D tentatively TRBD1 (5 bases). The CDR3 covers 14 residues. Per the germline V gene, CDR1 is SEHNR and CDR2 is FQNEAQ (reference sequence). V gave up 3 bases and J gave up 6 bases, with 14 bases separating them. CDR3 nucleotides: TGTGCCAGCAGCTTGGAGGGGATAGGGGCTGAAGCTTTCTTT. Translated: CASSLEGIGAEAFF.

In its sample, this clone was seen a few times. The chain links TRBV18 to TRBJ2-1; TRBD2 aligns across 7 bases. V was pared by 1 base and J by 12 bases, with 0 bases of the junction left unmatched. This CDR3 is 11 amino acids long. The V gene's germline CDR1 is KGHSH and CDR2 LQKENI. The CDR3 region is CASSPREGQFF. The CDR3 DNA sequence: TGTGCCAGCTCACCACGGGAGGGGCAGTTCTTC.

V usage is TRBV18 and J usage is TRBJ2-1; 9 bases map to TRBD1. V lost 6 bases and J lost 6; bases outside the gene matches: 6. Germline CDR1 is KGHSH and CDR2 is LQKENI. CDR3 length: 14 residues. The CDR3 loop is CASSGQGQSNEQFF. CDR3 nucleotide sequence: TGTGCCAGCTCGGGACAGGGACAGTCCAATGAGCAGTTCTTC.

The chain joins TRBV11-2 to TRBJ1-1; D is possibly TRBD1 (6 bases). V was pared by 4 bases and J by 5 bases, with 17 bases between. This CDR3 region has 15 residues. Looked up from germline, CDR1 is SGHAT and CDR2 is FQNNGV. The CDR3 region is CASSSGPQGWTEAFF. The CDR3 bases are TGTGCCAGCAGCTCGGGACCTCAGGGGTGGACTGAAGCTTTCTTT.

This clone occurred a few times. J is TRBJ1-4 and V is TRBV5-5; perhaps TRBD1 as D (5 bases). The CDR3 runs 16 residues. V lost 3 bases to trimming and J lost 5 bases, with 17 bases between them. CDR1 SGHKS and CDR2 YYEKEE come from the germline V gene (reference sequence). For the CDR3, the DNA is TGTGCCAGCAGCTGGGGCAGGAAAGTTGGAAATGAAAAACTGTTTTTT. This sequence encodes CASSWGRKVGNEKLFF.